The rows below give T cell receptor beta chains drawn from one sample of a study of blood T cell repertoires in COVID-19. TCRdb's copy holds only in-frame clones and misses some; the assay was immunoSEQ multiplex PCR. The sample records about 270,000 clones, approximately 88% being singletons. The sample taken for sequencing was peripheral blood. All receptors derive from a man between 50 and 59 years old with acute or convalescent COVID-19. The CDR3 runs from the conserved cysteine through the conserved F or W. D genes are given only for firm matches. Not every row has a clone size; where given, it reads once, few, many or a size class.

size	J	D	V	CDR3	DNA
.	TRBJ1-1	.	TRBV5-1	CASSPPTGLAEAFF	TGCGCCAGCAGTCCGCCCACAGGGTTGGCTGAAGCTTTCTTT
.	TRBJ2-4	.	TRBV6-6	CASSSGTQGIQYF	TGTGCCAGCAGCAGCGGGACACAAGGCATTCAGTACTTC
.	TRBJ2-7	.	TRBV6-6	CASSYSGQPYEQYF	TGTGCCAGCAGTTACTCAGGACAGCCCTACGAGCAGTACTTC
.	TRBJ2-7	TRBD2	TRBV13	CASSLSAGGTYEQYF	TGTGCCAGCAGCCTATCGGCGGGGGGCACCTACGAGCAGTACTTC
.	TRBJ1-6	TRBD1	TRBV6-5	CASNAGTVGSPLHF	TGTGCCAGCAATGCCGGGACAGTCGGTTCACCCCTCCACTTT
.	TRBJ2-1	.	TRBV6-5	CASSYIRSGGHNEQFF	TGTGCCAGCAGTTACATCAGGAGCGGCGGGCACAATGAGCAGTTCTTC
.	TRBJ1-4	TRBD1	TRBV5-1	CASSFQGVHNEKLFF	TGCGCCAGCAGCTTTCAGGGGGTTCATAATGAAAAACTGTTTTTT
.	TRBJ2-7	.	TRBV2	CASSEAGGPSYEQYF	TGTGCCAGCAGTGAAGCGGGGGGGCCGTCGTACGAGCAGTACTTC
once	TRBJ2-1	TRBD1	TRBV19	CASSIGQGAGEQFF	TGTGCCAGTAGTATAGGGCAGGGGGCGGGTGAGCAGTTCTTC
.	TRBJ1-2	TRBD1	TRBV7-9	CASSAAGGSGYTF	TGTGCCAGCAGCGCTGCAGGGGGCTCTGGCTACACCTTC
.	TRBJ2-7	TRBD1	TRBV11-2	CASSRGQVFYEQYF	TGTGCCAGCAGCAGGGGACAGGTTTTTTACGAGCAGTACTTC
.	TRBJ2-5	.	TRBV18	CASSPPVEGQETQYF	TGTGCCAGCTCACCACCGGTGGAGGGACAAGAGACCCAGTACTTC
.	TRBJ2-7	.	TRBV21-1	CASSKISGTDIYEQYF	TGTGCCAGCAGCAAGATCTCCGGGACAGATATCTACGAGCAGTACTTC
.	TRBJ2-7	TRBD1	TRBV18	CASSPPQGTRYEQYF	TGTGCCAGCTCACCTCCACAGGGGACCCGATACGAGCAGTACTTC
.	TRBJ2-1	.	TRBV20-1	CSALREVEQFF	TGCAGTGCTCTCAGAGAGGTTGAGCAGTTCTTC
once	TRBJ1-2	.	TRBV11-2	CASTSGTLGYTF	TGTGCCAGCACCTCAGGGACTCTCGGCTACACCTTC
.	TRBJ1-6	.	TRBV2	CASSESPGLNNSPLHF	TGTGCCAGCAGTGAATCCCCAGGACTAAATAATTCACCCCTCCACTTT